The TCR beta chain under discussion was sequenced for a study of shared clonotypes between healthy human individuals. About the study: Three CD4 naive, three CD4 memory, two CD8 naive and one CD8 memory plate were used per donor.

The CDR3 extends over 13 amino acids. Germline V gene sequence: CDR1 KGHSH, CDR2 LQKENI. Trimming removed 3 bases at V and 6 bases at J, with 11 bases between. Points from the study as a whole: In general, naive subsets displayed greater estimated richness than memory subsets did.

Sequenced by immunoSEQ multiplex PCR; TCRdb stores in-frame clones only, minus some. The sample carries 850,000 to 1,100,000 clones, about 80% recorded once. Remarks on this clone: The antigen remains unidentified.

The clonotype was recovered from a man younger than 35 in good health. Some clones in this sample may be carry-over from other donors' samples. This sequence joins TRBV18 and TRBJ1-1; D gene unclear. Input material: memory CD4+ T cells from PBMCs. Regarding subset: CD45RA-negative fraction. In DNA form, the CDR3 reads TGTGCCAGCTCACCCTCGGGGTCCGCTGAAGCTTTCTTT. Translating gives CASSPSGSAEAFF.